This T cell receptor (beta chain) was captured in a study of cytomegalovirus exposure and HLA in healthy donors. General study points: Specificity of a few CMV-associated chains for CMV antigens was verified in vitro.

Germline assignment: CDR1 SNHLY and CDR2 FYNNEI. The length of the CDR3 is 15 residues. The V end lost 0 bases, the J end lost 4 bases, and 12 bases lay between the germline ends. The study ran its PCR with 60 Vbeta and 13 Jbeta primers. The assay was immunoSEQ multiplex PCR, and TCRdb's table has in-frame clones only and misses some. Among fewer than 200,000 clones listed, around 68% were seen once. Details on this clone: The antigen is undetermined.

The receptor was derived from a girl between 10 and 17 years old in good health and CMV-seronegative. What was sequenced was PBMCs. This rearrangement joins TRBV2 to TRBJ1-1; D ambiguous. Here the CDR3 reads CASSEAAARSTEAFF. The DNA for the CDR3 is TGTGCCAGCAGTGAAGCGGCAGCGAGGAGCACTGAAGCTTTCTTT.